This TCR beta chain was identified in a study of long-term antiretroviral therapy in people with HIV. J gave up 1 base and V 1 base, and 3 bases lay outside the gene matches. Germline CDR1 reads SGHDT; CDR2 reads YYEEEE. CDR3 length: 15 residues. Survey-level resolution applied to immunoSEQ assay v3.0. This table comes from immunoSEQ multiplex PCR, and its TCRdb copy is limited to in-frame clones, with some not included. The sample lists tens of thousands of clones, 85% seen once, with about 9.5% in the top ten. Overall study results and limits: Participants lacked recorded data on ART adherence, viral resistance or therapy changes. Within the repertoire, clones expanded before ART were dominant at all time points. An increase in diversity followed ART, yet levels stayed below transplant donor controls.

On this clone itself: Its antigen is not identified.

The sample in question was unsorted PBMCs, obtained 2.3 years after starting antiretroviral therapy. This receptor was identified in a man in his forties or fifties with HIV. The rearrangement links TRBV5-6 to TRBJ2-5, with 8 bases aligning to TRBD2. The CDR3 bases are TGTGCCAGCAGCTTGCCGGGGACTAGCCAAGAGACCCAGTACTTC. Translation: CASSLPGTSQETQYF. Filled out from reference TRBV5-6 and TRBJ2-5, the complete variable domain reads DAGVTQSPTHLIKTRGQQVTLRCSPKSGHDTVSWYQQALGQGPQFIFQYYEEEERQRGNFPDRFSGHQFPNYSSELNVNALLLGDSALYLCASSLPGTSQETQYFGPGTRLLVL.